The rows below give T cell receptor beta chains drawn from one sample of a study of blood T cell repertoires in COVID-19. Clones were sequenced by immunoSEQ multiplex PCR, and TCRdb holds only the in-frame ones, with some missing. The data show 250,000 to 300,000 clones, 90% seen once. Sequenced material: PBMCs or T cells enriched from blood (not recorded which). The receptors were gathered from a woman in her twenties or thirties who had recovered from COVID-19. CDR3s include the opening cysteine and the closing phenylalanine or tryptophan. Each record gives: V gene, J gene, clone size, D gene, CDR3 protein, CDR3 DNA. A D gene is named only where the DNA matches it firmly. Clone size appears in some rows only: once, few, many, or a class for an expanded clone.

V: TRBV10-3; J: TRBJ2-3; size: NA; D: NA; CDR3: CAISELGSGYTDTQYF; DNA: TGTGCCATCAGTGAGTTAGGAAGCGGTTACACAGATACGCAGTATTTT
V: TRBV6-4; J: TRBJ2-1; size: NA; D: NA; CDR3: CASSELPYNEQFF; DNA: TGTGCCAGCAGTGAACTACCTTACAATGAGCAGTTCTTC
V: TRBV19; J: TRBJ2-1; size: NA; D: NA; CDR3: CASSRRVYGRDEQFF; DNA: TGTGCCAGTAGCCGGAGGGTTTATGGGCGGGATGAGCAGTTCTTC
V: TRBV7-6; J: TRBJ2-5; size: once; D: TRBD1; CDR3: CASSSVQDREKTQYF; DNA: TGTGCCAGCAGCTCTGTACAGGACAGGGAAAAGACCCAGTACTTC
V: TRBV7-2; J: TRBJ2-1; size: NA; D: TRBD2; CDR3: CASSLGGRDPDEQFF; DNA: TGTGCCAGCAGCTTGGGGGGGAGGGATCCGGATGAGCAGTTCTTC
V: TRBV28; J: TRBJ1-5; size: NA; D: NA; CDR3: CASTPRGGVGNQPQHF; DNA: TGTGCCAGCACCCCCCGGGGTGGCGTCGGCAATCAGCCCCAGCATTTT
V: TRBV19; J: TRBJ2-1; size: NA; D: TRBD2; CDR3: CASSITGLEIPTSGRGNEQFF; DNA: TGTGCCAGTAGTATTACGGGTCTCGAAATACCCACTAGCGGGAGGGGTAATGAGCAGTTCTTC
V: TRBV9; J: TRBJ2-5; size: NA; D: TRBD1; CDR3: CASSPGTGSSQETQYF; DNA: TGTGCCAGCAGCCCGGGGACAGGCAGCTCCCAAGAGACCCAGTACTTC
V: TRBV6-5; J: TRBJ2-7; size: NA; D: NA; CDR3: CASSFSGLTYEQYF; DNA: TGTGCCAGCAGTTTTTCCGGACTCACCTACGAGCAGTACTTC
V: TRBV2; J: TRBJ1-6; size: once; D: NA; CDR3: CASSERGQSSYNSPLHF; DNA: TGTGCCAGCAGTGAAAGAGGCCAAAGCTCCTATAATTCACCCCTCCACTTT
V: TRBV7-9; J: TRBJ1-4; size: NA; D: NA; CDR3: CASSFNVPGTGNEKLFF; DNA: TGTGCCAGCAGCTTTAACGTCCCCGGTACGGGTAATGAAAAACTGTTTTTT
V: TRBV27; J: TRBJ2-3; size: NA; D: NA; CDR3: CAALPTGGLVTDTQYF; DNA: TGTGCCGCCCTCCCGACCGGAGGATTAGTGACAGATACGCAGTATTTT
V: TRBV21-1; J: TRBJ2-1; size: NA; D: NA; CDR3: CASSNWDNGEQFF; DNA: TGTGCCAGCAGCAACTGGGACAATGGTGAGCAGTTCTTC
V: TRBV15; J: TRBJ2-5; size: NA; D: TRBD2; CDR3: CATSRDYSGTRDQETQYF; DNA: TGTGCCACCAGCAGAGATTATAGCGGGACAAGGGACCAAGAGACCCAGTACTTC
V: TRBV18; J: TRBJ2-1; size: NA; D: NA; CDR3: CASSVSLGGNEQFF; DNA: TGTGCCAGCTCAGTTTCCCTCGGGGGCAATGAGCAGTTCTTC
V: TRBV28; J: TRBJ1-2; size: NA; D: TRBD1; CDR3: CASSPLTGATFNYGYTF; DNA: TGTGCCAGCAGTCCCCTAACAGGGGCAACCTTTAACTATGGCTACACCTTC